This TCR beta chain is from a study of T cells after yellow fever vaccination. UMIs were added to TCR cDNA along with a universal primer site when it was made by 5'RACE template switching. TCRdb re-analysed the 5' RACE reads in MiXCR, keeping a single row per CDR3 protein. The sample lists 450,000 to 600,000 distinct CDR3 sequences, about 14% occurring once. CDR3 length: 17 residues. V was pared by 7 bases and J by 0 bases, with 7 bases of the junction left unmatched. CDR1 is LGHNT, CDR2 FRNRAP, per germline. The rearrangement uses TRBV12-5 and TRBJ2-1; TRBD2 matches 12 bases. The sequence came from a man aged 30 to 45 who received the YFV17D yellow fever vaccine. Source: PBMCs, taken on the day of the yellow fever booster vaccination. CDR3 amino acids: CASEGTSGQSSYNEQFF. CDR3 nucleotides: TGTGCTAGTGAGGGGACTAGCGGGCAGAGCTCCTACAATGAGCAGTTCTTC. Variable domain in full (rest from reference TRBV12-5 and TRBJ2-1): DARVTQTPRHKVTEMGQEVTMRCQPILGHNTVFWYRQTMMQGLELLAYFRNRAPLDDSGMPKDRFSAEMPDATLATLKIQPSEPRDSAVYFCASEGTSGQSSYNEQFFGPGTRLTVL.